The T cell receptor (beta chain) under discussion was sequenced for a study of T-cell memory formation after mild COVID-19. Concerning this clonotype: The antigen is undetermined.

TCRdb processed the 5' RACE reads anew with MiXCR; each CDR3 protein has one entry. The table includes roughly 200,000 distinct CDR3 sequences, roughly 17% detected once. Study observations and caveats: CD4+ bias marked clones expanding day 15 to 37, unlike balanced contracting clones.

The V end lost 3 bases, the J end lost 0 bases, and 21 bases lay between the germline ends. The CDR3 is 19 residues long. Germline CDR1 is MGHRA and CDR2 is YSYEKL. The TCR comes from an adult woman who had mild COVID-19 (a few samples of this study predate the infection). Cell type and time point are not known. This chain links TRBV4-1 with TRBJ2-4; D is uncertain. The sequenced material came from PBMCs or a T cell subset sorted from them (not recorded which). Here the CDR3 DNA reads TGCGCCAGCAGCCAGGTCTTCTCGGAACCCGGTCTAGCCAAAAACATTCAGTACTTC. Protein sequence: CASSQVFSEPGLAKNIQYF.